The 10 T cell receptor beta chains in this list originate from one sample, sequenced in a study of T cells after posttransplantation cyclophosphamide. Profiled with immunoSEQ multiplex PCR; TCRdb holds only in-frame clones, not every one. This repertoire lists over 30,000 clones without singletons; 4% to 5% sits in the top ten. The sample comprised PBMCs. The receptors were sampled from a woman in her 50s in good health and a related stem cell transplant donor.

The rearrangement joins TRBV9 to TRBJ2-1; 12 bases line up with TRBD2. The trim removed 3 bases at V and 0 bases at J, leaving 10 bases unmatched. The germline gives CDR1 SGDLS, CDR2 YYNGEE. CDR3 length: 19 amino acids. CDR3 sequence (DNA): TGTGCCAGCAGCGAGAGGGGACTAGCGGGTCCGAGCTCCTACAATGAGCAGTTCTTC. Translated, it gives CASSERGLAGPSSYNEQFF.

This clone was detected many times. The CDR3 loop reads CASSDGNTGELFF. CDR3 nucleotides: TGTGCCAGCAGTGACGGGAACACCGGGGAGCTGTTTTTT. The V and J genes are TRBV6-1 and TRBJ2-2; no clear D. This CDR3 region has 13 residues. Germline V CDR1 and CDR2: MNHNS, SASEGT. The V and J ends lost 3 bases and 1 base respectively, with 3 bases between them.

In its sample, this clone was seen many times. V and J are TRBV28 and TRBJ1-5; 8 positions match TRBD1. Per the germline V gene, CDR1 is MDHEN and CDR2 is SYDVKM. V lost 7 bases and J lost 3; bases outside the gene matches: 11. The length of the CDR3 is 16 residues. The CDR3 sequence is CASKGQGQAINQPQHF. Written as DNA, the CDR3 is TGTGCCAGCAAAGGACAGGGACAGGCGATCAATCAGCCCCAGCATTTT.

This clone was seen ten or more times. The rearrangement uses TRBV4-1 and TRBJ2-2; possible D gene TRBD2, 6 bases. The V end was cut by 0 bases, the J end by 9 bases, with 17 bases between. This CDR3 is built from 16 residues. Germline values: CDR1 MGHRA, CDR2 YSYEKL. CDR3 loop: CASSQDPGGGTRELFF. For the CDR3, the DNA is TGCGCCAGCAGCCAAGACCCCGGGGGAGGTACCAGGGAGCTGTTTTTT.

The V and J genes are TRBV7-9 and TRBJ2-5, with D tentatively TRBD1 (5 bases). Trimming stripped 4 bases from V and 3 bases from J, with 12 bases between. The CDR3 loop spans 14 amino acids. CDR1 is SEHNR, CDR2 FQNEAQ, per germline (reference sequence). The DNA of the CDR3 is TGTGCCAGCAGCTCCCTCGACAGTAAAGAGACCCAGTACTTC. It codes for CASSSLDSKETQYF. The complete variable domain, with remaining parts taken from reference TRBV7-9 and TRBJ2-5, reads DTGVSQNPRHKITKRGQNVTFRCDPISEHNRLYWYRQTLGQGPEFLTYFQNEAQLEKSRLLSDRFSAERPKGSFSTLEIQRTEQGDSAMYLCASSSLDSKETQYFGPGTRLLVL.

There are many counts of this clone. The chain has TRBV4-2 and TRBJ1-1, with D perhaps matching TRBD1 (6 bases). Germline V CDR1 and CDR2: LGHNA, YNFKEQ. CDR3 length: 15 amino acids. V was clipped by 0 bases and J by 4 bases, with 12 bases between them. The CDR3 DNA is TGTGCCAGCAGCCAAGAACTCAGGGGTAGCACTGAAGCTTTCTTT. It codes for CASSQELRGSTEAFF.

This clone came up many times. V is TRBV5-6 and J is TRBJ1-2; 7 bases map to TRBD1. V shed 4 bases, J shed 8 bases, and the junction held 11 bases outside the gene matches. The CDR3 has 14 amino acids. The V gene's germline CDR1 is SGHDT and CDR2 YYEEEE. CDR3 amino acids: CASSQQQGLQGYTF. CDR3 DNA sequence: TGTGCCAGCAGCCAACAACAGGGGTTGCAGGGCTACACCTTC.

This clone was counted at least ten times. The chain links TRBV7-9 to TRBJ2-5, with 7 bases identical to TRBD2. CDR1 SEHNR and CDR2 FQNEAQ come from the germline V gene (reference sequence). CDR3 size: 15 residues. V was clipped by 5 bases and J by 4 bases; unmatched bases: 10. The CDR3 sequence is CASSPGEGFRETQYF. The CDR3 DNA sequence: TGTGCCAGCAGCCCTGGGGAGGGGTTTCGAGAGACCCAGTACTTC. Combining the CDR3 with reference TRBV7-9 and TRBJ2-5 gives the whole variable domain DTGVSQNPRHKITKRGQNVTFRCDPISEHNRLYWYRQTLGQGPEFLTYFQNEAQLEKSRLLSDRFSAERPKGSFSTLEIQRTEQGDSAMYLCASSPGEGFRETQYFGPGTRLLVL.

CDR3 coding DNA: TGTGCCACCAGCAGAGATATGGGACAGATCTACGAGCAGTACTTC. Translated: CATSRDMGQIYEQYF. The rearrangement links TRBV15 to TRBJ2-5; 7 bases are a match to TRBD1. The J call may be wrong; the DNA end is better matched by TRBJ2-7. Germline V gene sequence: CDR1 LNHNV, CDR2 YYDKDF (reference sequence). The CDR3 length is 15 residues.

In this sample, this clone turned up many times. This chain uses TRBV6-6 with TRBJ2-2, with 8 bases lining up with TRBD1. Germline-derived CDR1 and CDR2 are MNHNY and SVGAGI (reference sequence). V lost 0 bases to trimming and J lost 3 bases; unmatched junction nucleotides: 3. The CDR3 loop spans 16 amino acids. CDR3: CASSYSTRGHTGELFF. CDR3 sequence (DNA): TGTGCCAGCAGTTACTCGACCAGGGGGCACACCGGGGAGCTGTTTTTT.